Listed below are T cell receptor beta chains from one sample, sequenced in a study of cytomegalovirus exposure and HLA in healthy donors. TCRdb's copy holds only in-frame clones and misses some; the assay was immunoSEQ multiplex PCR. Counted here are roughly 150,000 clones, roughly 79% occurring once; the ten biggest clones make up about 1%. Material for sequencing was PBMCs. The receptors were gathered from a woman between 40 and 50 years old in good health and CMV-seronegative. CDR3s include the opening cysteine and the closing phenylalanine or tryptophan. The D gene is left open where the match is weak. Only some rows state a clone size, as once, few, many or a class for expanded clones.

D: TRBD1; size: few; J: TRBJ2-1; V: TRBV19; DNA: TGTGCCAGTAGCAGACAGGGCTCACAGTCCTACAATGAGCAGTTCTTC; CDR3: CASSRQGSQSYNEQFF
D: NA; size: NA; J: TRBJ1-1; V: TRBV5-1; DNA: TGCGCCAGCAGTTCAACCGGGGGAGGGAAGGGCACTGAAGCTTTCTTT; CDR3: CASSSTGGGKGTEAFF
D: NA; size: few; J: TRBJ2-1; V: TRBV6-5; DNA: TGTGCCAGCAGTTCCCAACCGAAAACCAAGCGGTTCTTC; CDR3: CASSSQPKTKRFF
D: NA; size: NA; J: TRBJ2-1; V: TRBV11-2; DNA: TGTGCCAGCTCGGCGAGCGGGCCCTACAATGAGCAGTTCTTC; CDR3: CASSASGPYNEQFF
D: NA; size: NA; J: TRBJ1-1; V: TRBV2; DNA: TGTGCCAGCAGTGAGGGCAGACTGAACACTGAAGCTTTCTTT; CDR3: CASSEGRLNTEAFF
D: TRBD2; size: NA; J: TRBJ2-1; V: TRBV12-5; DNA: TGTGCTAGTGGTACCCGGACTAGCGGGATCAATGAGCAGTTCTTC; CDR3: CASGTRTSGINEQFF
D: NA; size: NA; J: TRBJ1-1; V: TRBV25-1; DNA: TGTGCCAGCAGTGAGGAAAGGGGGGGCCCTGAAGCTTTCTTT; CDR3: CASSEERGGPEAFF
D: TRBD1; size: NA; J: TRBJ1-4; V: TRBV18; DNA: TGTGCCAGCTCACCCCTAGGGACAGTCCCAACGGGGGAAAAACTGTTTTTT; CDR3: CASSPLGTVPTGEKLFF
D: NA; size: NA; J: TRBJ2-3; V: TRBV15; DNA: TGTGCCACCAGCAGAGATCATGGCGAGGGTACGCAGTATTTT; CDR3: CATSRDHGEGTQYF
D: TRBD2; size: NA; J: TRBJ2-1; V: TRBV5-1; DNA: TGCGCCAGCAGCGGAGGACTAGCGGGTAGTGGGGATGAGCAGTTCTTC; CDR3: CASSGGLAGSGDEQFF
D: NA; size: NA; J: TRBJ2-7; V: TRBV19; DNA: TGTGCCAGTAGGAATAGGAGCTACGAGCAGTACTTC; CDR3: CASRNRSYEQYF
D: NA; size: NA; J: TRBJ2-5; V: TRBV15; DNA: TGTGCCACCAGTGGGTCCATAAGGTCTGTAGCTCAAGAGACCCAGTACTTC; CDR3: CATSGSIRSVAQETQYF
D: NA; size: NA; J: TRBJ1-1; V: TRBV6-5; DNA: TGTGCCAGCAGTTACCGGACAGACTACCGGTTTAAAGCTTTCTTT; CDR3: CASSYRTDYRFKAFF
D: TRBD1; size: NA; J: TRBJ1-4; V: TRBV19; DNA: TGTGCCAGTAGTCGGGACAGGGGGCCTGAAAAACTGTTTTTT; CDR3: CASSRDRGPEKLFF
D: NA; size: NA; J: TRBJ1-2; V: TRBV5-6; DNA: TGTGCCAGCAGTCTTGCAGGGAAAGGGACCTTC; CDR3: CASSLAGKGTF
D: TRBD1; size: NA; J: TRBJ1-4; V: TRBV19; DNA: TGTGCCAGTAGTCGTCGTGGGACAGGGGATGAAAAACTGTTTTTT; CDR3: CASSRRGTGDEKLFF
D: NA; size: NA; J: TRBJ2-3; V: TRBV28; DNA: TGTGCCAGCAGTTTCGCGGGGAGCCCCCCAGATACGCAGTATTTT; CDR3: CASSFAGSPPDTQYF
D: TRBD2; size: few; J: TRBJ2-1; V: TRBV5-1; DNA: TGCGCCAGCAGCTTGAAACTAGCGGGGCGCAATGAGCAGTTCTTC; CDR3: CASSLKLAGRNEQFF
D: NA; size: few; J: TRBJ1-1; V: TRBV6-1; DNA: TGTGCCAGCAGTCCTCGCTTGGGAGGGAACACTGAAGCTTTCTTT; CDR3: CASSPRLGGNTEAFF
D: TRBD2; size: NA; J: TRBJ2-3; V: TRBV5-1; DNA: TGCGCCAGCATGACCGGACTAGCGGGCAGCACAGATACGCAGTATTTT; CDR3: CASMTGLAGSTDTQYF
D: NA; size: NA; J: TRBJ2-7; V: TRBV6-1; DNA: TGTGCCAGCAGTGGAACAGCCCCGTCCTACGAGCAGTACTTC; CDR3: CASSGTAPSYEQYF
D: NA; size: few; J: TRBJ2-3; V: TRBV9; DNA: TGTGCCAGCAGCGGGACAACGGTCGATACGCAGTATTTT; CDR3: CASSGTTVDTQYF
D: TRBD2; size: NA; J: TRBJ2-5; V: TRBV9; DNA: TGTGCCAGCAGCGGTAGCGGGCAAACTCAAGAGACCCAGTACTTC; CDR3: CASSGSGQTQETQYF
D: NA; size: NA; J: TRBJ1-1; V: TRBV28; DNA: TGTGCCAGCAGTTGGGGGGGGAGTAGGACTGAAGCTTTCTTT; CDR3: CASSWGGSRTEAFF
D: NA; size: NA; J: TRBJ2-3; V: TRBV18; DNA: TGTGCCAGCTCACCGAGACTAGACACAGATACGCAGTATTTT; CDR3: CASSPRLDTDTQYF
D: NA; size: NA; J: TRBJ1-2; V: TRBV7-9; DNA: TGTGCCAGCAGCTTGACAGGCGCAGAGGGCTATGGCTACACCTTC; CDR3: CASSLTGAEGYGYTF
D: TRBD1; size: few; J: TRBJ2-1; V: TRBV6-5; DNA: TGTGCCAGCAGTTACGGGTGGGCAGGGGGCAAGAATGAGCAGTTCTTC; CDR3: CASSYGWAGGKNEQFF
D: NA; size: once; J: TRBJ2-7; V: TRBV19; DNA: TGTGCCAGTAGTACCCCTCCTCACGAGCAGTACTTC; CDR3: CASSTPPHEQYF
D: NA; size: few; J: TRBJ2-7; V: TRBV11-2; DNA: TGTGCCAGCAGCTTAGGTCTAGCAAACGAGCAGTACTTC; CDR3: CASSLGLANEQYF
D: TRBD1; size: NA; J: TRBJ1-2; V: TRBV7-6; DNA: TGTGCCAGCAGCTTATCGGCAGGGGGCCGGTACACCTTC; CDR3: CASSLSAGGRYTF
D: TRBD2; size: NA; J: TRBJ2-5; V: TRBV4-1; DNA: TGCGCCAGCAGCACGGGACTAGGCGTAGAGACCCAGTACTTC; CDR3: CASSTGLGVETQYF
D: NA; size: NA; J: TRBJ1-5; V: TRBV5-1; DNA: TGCGCCAGCAGCTTGGGGGCAGCCAATCAGCCCCAGCATTTT; CDR3: CASSLGAANQPQHF
D: NA; size: few; J: TRBJ2-4; V: TRBV6-1; DNA: TGTGCCAGCAGAGAGGGAGTCTTGACCAAAAACATTCAGTACTTC; CDR3: CASREGVLTKNIQYF
D: TRBD1; size: NA; J: TRBJ1-5; V: TRBV29-1; DNA: TGCAGCGTTGTAACAGGGGGCTCTCAGCCCCAGCATTTT; CDR3: CSVVTGGSQPQHF
D: TRBD2; size: NA; J: TRBJ2-3; V: TRBV28; DNA: TGTGCCAGCAGTCTACCATCTCCCGGGACTAGCGGGAGCACAGATACGCAGTATTTT; CDR3: CASSLPSPGTSGSTDTQYF
D: TRBD1; size: NA; J: TRBJ2-7; V: TRBV11-1; DNA: TGTGCCAGCAGCATCCGGGACAGGGACTACGAGCAGTACTTC; CDR3: CASSIRDRDYEQYF
D: NA; size: once; J: TRBJ1-1; V: TRBV5-1; DNA: TGCGCCAGCTACGACAGACAGAACACTGAAGCTTTCTTT; CDR3: CASYDRQNTEAFF
D: NA; size: NA; J: TRBJ1-1; V: TRBV15; DNA: TGTGCCACCAGCAGAGATCAGGGTGAAGCTTTCTTT; CDR3: CATSRDQGEAFF
D: NA; size: NA; J: TRBJ1-1; V: TRBV27; DNA: TGTGCCAGCAGTCCCTCGGGGGGCACTGAAGCTTTCTTT; CDR3: CASSPSGGTEAFF
D: NA; size: NA; J: TRBJ1-5; V: TRBV7-9; DNA: TGTGCCAGCAGCTGGAGGGAGCAGCCCCAGCATTTT; CDR3: CASSWREQPQHF
D: TRBD1; size: few; J: TRBJ2-7; V: TRBV28; DNA: TGTGCCAGCAGCCTACCGACAGGGGCCTACGAGCAGTACTTC; CDR3: CASSLPTGAYEQYF
D: TRBD1; size: NA; J: TRBJ1-2; V: TRBV9; DNA: TGTGCCAGCAGCGCCTCGGACAGGGATGGCTACACCTTC; CDR3: CASSASDRDGYTF
D: NA; size: few; J: TRBJ2-3; V: TRBV28; DNA: TGTGCCAGCAGTTTTGGAGGTCCCACAGATACGCAGTATTTT; CDR3: CASSFGGPTDTQYF
D: TRBD1; size: once; J: TRBJ1-1; V: TRBV7-2; DNA: TGTGCCAGCAGCCGAAAGAAAACAGGGGAGCCAATACTGAACACTGAAGCTTTCTTT; CDR3: CASSRKKTGEPILNTEAFF
D: NA; size: few; J: TRBJ1-2; V: TRBV7-8; DNA: TGTGCCAGCAGCCCGGGATATGGACATGGCTACACCTTC; CDR3: CASSPGYGHGYTF
D: TRBD2; size: few; J: TRBJ2-1; V: TRBV15; DNA: TGTGCCACCAGCAGAGATCTAGCGGGAGGACCCTACAATGAGCAGTTCTTC; CDR3: CATSRDLAGGPYNEQFF
D: TRBD1; size: NA; J: TRBJ2-3; V: TRBV6-6; DNA: TGTGCCAGCAGAACCGACCGGGACAGCGGAAAAGATACGCAGTATTTT; CDR3: CASRTDRDSGKDTQYF
D: NA; size: once; J: TRBJ1-5; V: TRBV6-1; DNA: TGTGCCAGCAGTGAAGCGGGAGGGGCGAATCAGCCCCAGCATTTT; CDR3: CASSEAGGANQPQHF
D: NA; size: once; J: TRBJ2-2; V: TRBV5-1; DNA: TGCGCCAGCAGCCTTACGAACACCGGGGAGCTGTTTTTT; CDR3: CASSLTNTGELFF
D: NA; size: NA; J: TRBJ1-5; V: TRBV27; DNA: TGTGCCAGCAGTTTCTCGGGCTCACGAGGGAAGGGCAATCAGCCCCAGCATTTT; CDR3: CASSFSGSRGKGNQPQHF
D: NA; size: NA; J: TRBJ2-7; V: TRBV27; DNA: TGTGCCAGCAGTTCTGGTAGCTGGTCCTACGAGCAGTACTTC; CDR3: CASSSGSWSYEQYF
D: TRBD2; size: NA; J: TRBJ2-3; V: TRBV29-1; DNA: TGCAGCGTTTCGACTAGCGGGAGGGGAGATACGCAGTATTTT; CDR3: CSVSTSGRGDTQYF
D: NA; size: NA; J: TRBJ2-1; V: TRBV5-1; DNA: TGCGCCAGCAGTAACCTGAGCTCCTACAATGAGCAGTTCTTC; CDR3: CASSNLSSYNEQFF
D: NA; size: NA; J: TRBJ2-3; V: TRBV30; DNA: TGTGCCTGGAGTGTTGGGAGGACAGATACGCAGTATTTT; CDR3: CAWSVGRTDTQYF
D: NA; size: NA; J: TRBJ2-3; V: TRBV29-1; DNA: TGCAGCGTTGGTCAGGGTATAGATACGCAGTATTTT; CDR3: CSVGQGIDTQYF
D: TRBD2; size: NA; J: TRBJ2-1; V: TRBV19; DNA: TGTGCCAGCAACCCCAGCGGGAGGGCTGGTGAGCAGTTCTTC; CDR3: CASNPSGRAGEQFF
D: TRBD2; size: NA; J: TRBJ2-6; V: TRBV5-1; DNA: TGCGCCAGCACGGGAGGGGCTGGGGCCAACGTCCTGACTTTC; CDR3: CASTGGAGANVLTF
D: TRBD2; size: NA; J: TRBJ2-1; V: TRBV9; DNA: TGTGCCAGCAGCGCTATAGCGGGAGCCAATGAGCAGTTCTTC; CDR3: CASSAIAGANEQFF
D: NA; size: NA; J: TRBJ1-1; V: TRBV9; DNA: TGTGCCAGCAGCGCATACCAGGGAGGGGGGACTGAAGCTTTCTTT; CDR3: CASSAYQGGGTEAFF